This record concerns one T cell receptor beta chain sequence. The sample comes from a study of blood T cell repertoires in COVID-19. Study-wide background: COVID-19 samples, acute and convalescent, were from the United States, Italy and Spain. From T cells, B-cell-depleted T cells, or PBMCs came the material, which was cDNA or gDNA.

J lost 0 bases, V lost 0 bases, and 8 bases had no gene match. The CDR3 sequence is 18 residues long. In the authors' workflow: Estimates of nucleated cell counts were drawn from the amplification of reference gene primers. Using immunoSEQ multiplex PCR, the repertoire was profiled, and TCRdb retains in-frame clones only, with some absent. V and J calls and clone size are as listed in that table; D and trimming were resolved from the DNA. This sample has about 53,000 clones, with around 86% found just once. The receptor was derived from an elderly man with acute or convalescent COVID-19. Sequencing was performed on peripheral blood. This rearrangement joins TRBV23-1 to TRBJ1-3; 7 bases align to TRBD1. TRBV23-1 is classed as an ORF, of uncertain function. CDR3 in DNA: TGCGCCAGCAGTCAATCCGAGGGGGCGGGAACCTCTGGAAACACCATATATTTT. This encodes CASSQSEGAGTSGNTIYF.